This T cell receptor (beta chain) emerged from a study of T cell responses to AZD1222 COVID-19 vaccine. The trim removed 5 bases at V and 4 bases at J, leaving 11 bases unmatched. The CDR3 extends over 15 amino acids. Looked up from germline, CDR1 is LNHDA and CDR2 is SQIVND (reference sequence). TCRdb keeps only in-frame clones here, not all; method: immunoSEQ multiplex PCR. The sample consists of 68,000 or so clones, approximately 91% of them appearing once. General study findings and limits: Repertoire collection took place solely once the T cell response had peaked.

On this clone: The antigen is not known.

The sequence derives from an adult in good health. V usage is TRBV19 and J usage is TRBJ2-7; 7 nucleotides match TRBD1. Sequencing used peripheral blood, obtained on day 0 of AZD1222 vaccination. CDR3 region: CASSPSPGQTYEQYF. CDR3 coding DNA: TGTGCCAGTAGTCCTTCCCCGGGACAGACTTACGAGCAGTACTTC.